This T cell receptor (beta chain) was sequenced during a study of siplizumab effects on memory and regulatory T cells. Overall study findings and caveats: In the presence of siplizumab, alloreactive sequences traceable to unstimulated CD4+ memory cells were significantly reduced. Proliferating siplizumab-culture Treg suppressive function went unconfirmed. The apparent diversity of naive T cells exceeded that of memory cells, and naive T cells seemed to make a major contribution to the alloresponse.

This clone appeared a few times. Antigen unknown. Trimming took 1 base from V and 2 from J, leaving 6 bases between them. Germline V CDR1 and CDR2: SGHAT, FQNNGV. This CDR3 has 14 amino acids. The method was immunoSEQ multiplex PCR; TCRdb's version includes in-frame clones alone and lacks a portion of them. The data show about 110,000 clones, about 90% seen once. This sequence was found in a human donor in good health. The chain uses TRBV11-2 and TRBJ1-5, with D perhaps matching TRBD1 (6 bases). The sequenced material came from Tregs sorted from blood. CDR3 bases: TGTGCCAGCAGCTTAGGACAGGGCAATCAGCCCCAGCATTTT. The encoded protein is CASSLGQGNQPQHF.